These 9 T cell receptor beta chains were sequenced from one sample in a study of regulatory T cells in long-lasting Graves disease. Time point specified: persistent/refractory GD, antithyroid drugs over 5 years with positive TRAb. The authors made the TCR library using RNA they extracted from PBMCs. Both iRepertoire HTBI primers and Arm-PCR of CDR3 regions were used to build the TCR beta libraries. MiXCR, applied by TCRdb to the multiplex PCR reads, yields one record per CDR3 protein. Counted here are about half a million distinct CDR3 sequences, under 25% occurring once; the ten biggest clones make up 13%. Here the sequenced sample was peripheral blood mononuclear cells (PBMCs), taken when the disease was refractory, from a patient treated with antithyroid drugs. The receptors here all came from a female donor with Graves disease.

At least ten counts were recorded for this clonotype. The rearrangement links TRBV5-1 to TRBJ1-1; no definite D call. The CDR3 is 13 amino acids. V was pared by 4 bases and J by 1 base, with 8 bases between. Germline-derived CDR1 and CDR2 are SGHRS and YFSETQ. CDR3 amino acids: CASSADGNTEAFF. In DNA, the CDR3 is TGCGCCAGCAGCGCAGACGGGAACACTGAAGCTTTCTTT.

This clonotype was seen repeatedly, ten times or more. This chain uses TRBV7-9 with TRBJ2-4; a weak D match, TRBD1 (6 bases). Trimming took 5 bases from V and 2 from J, leaving 16 bases between them. This CDR3 has 16 amino acids. Germline CDR1 SEHNR, CDR2 FQNEAQ (reference sequence). The CDR3 loop reads CASSPRRQVSKNIQYF. In nucleotides, the CDR3 is TGTGCCAGCAGCCCGCGGAGACAGGTGTCCAAAAACATTCAGTACTTC.

This clonotype was counted at least ten times. This chain links TRBV6-1 with TRBJ1-5; D remains unclear. V dropped 6 bases and J dropped 8 bases, with 8 bases sitting between them. Germline V gives CDR1 MNHNS, CDR2 SASEGT. This CDR3 is built from 11 residues. Here the CDR3 DNA reads TGTGCCAGCAGCCACGGGGAGCCCCAGCATTTT. Its protein product is CASSHGEPQHF.

In its sample, this clonotype was seen many times. J is TRBJ1-6 and V is TRBV10-3; D is ambiguous. Germline-derived CDR1 and CDR2 are ENHRY and SYGVKD. The CDR3 is 12 residues long. The V and J ends lost 8 bases and 6 bases respectively, with 8 bases between them. The CDR3, as DNA: TGTGCCATCTCGGGTTTTAATTCACCCCTCCACTTT. Translating it yields CAISGFNSPLHF.

As regards this clonotype: Just one base apart from a much larger clone, this may be a read error. The chain employs TRBV12-3 or TRBV12-4 and TRBJ1-6; no clear D. The CDR3 sequence is 15 residues long. The V end lost 6 bases, the J end lost 8 bases, and 17 bases lay between the germline ends. In DNA form, the CDR3 reads TGTGCCAGCAGCTCGGTGATAGGAGGGCATTCACCCCTCCACTTT. Translating it yields CASSSVIGGHSPLHF.

The genes are TRBV7-2 and TRBJ2-7; TRBD1 or TRBD2 may be the D gene (5 bases each). This CDR3 comprises 14 residues. Germline CDR1 reads SGHTA; CDR2 reads FQGNSA. Trimming took 1 base from V and 6 from J, leaving 13 bases between them. As DNA, the CDR3 is TGTGCCAGCAGCTTAGTTGGGGGACCTAGCGAGCAGTACTTC. Its protein product is CASSLVGGPSEQYF.

The chain recombines TRBV25-1 with TRBJ1-4; perhaps TRBD1 as D (5 bases). The CDR3 extends over 14 amino acids. Germline V gene data show CDR1 as MGHDK and CDR2 as SYGVNS. The V and J ends lost 10 bases and 0 bases respectively, with 12 bases between them. CDR3: CATKGTATNEKLFF. CDR3 in DNA: TGTGCCACCAAGGGGACGGCAACTAATGAAAAACTGTTTTTT. The complete variable domain, with remaining parts taken from reference TRBV25-1 and TRBJ1-4, reads EADIYQTPRYLVIGTGKKITLECSQTMGHDKMYWYQQDPGMELHLIHYSYGVNSTEKGDLSSESTVSRIRTEHFPLTLESARPSHTSQYLCATKGTATNEKLFFGSGTQLSVL.

This clonotype was observed a handful of times. The J gene is TRBJ1-1, the V gene TRBV14; D remains unclear. V was shortened by 1 base and J by 8 bases, with 8 bases between the two germline ends. Germline V gene lookup returns CDR1 SGHDN and CDR2 FVKESK. The length of the CDR3 is 12 residues. CDR3 coding DNA: TGTGCCAGCAGCCAAGTCCGGACCGAAGCTTTCTTT. Translated: CASSQVRTEAFF.

V is TRBV20-1 and J is TRBJ1-1, with unresolved D. Trimming shortened V by 2 bases and J by 9 bases, and 7 bases separated the two germline ends. The V gene's germline CDR1 is DFQATT and CDR2 SNEGSKA (reference sequence). The CDR3 extends over 10 amino acids. The CDR3 loop is CSARQVQAFF. The CDR3 DNA is TGCAGTGCTAGACAGGTCCAAGCTTTCTTT.